Listed below are T cell receptor beta chains from one sample, sequenced in a study of blood T cell repertoires in COVID-19. Assay used: immunoSEQ multiplex PCR; TCRdb lists only in-frame clones, some missing. The sample yields roughly 49,000 clones, roughly nine tenths seen once. The sequenced sample was peripheral blood. These TCRs come from a human donor in a cohort sampled during active COVID-19. Both conserved end residues are part of each CDR3. Fields, in order: J gene, D gene, V gene, clone size, CDR3 protein, CDR3 DNA. The D gene is left open where the match is weak. The size field is filled for only some rows; it gives once, few, many or a size class.

J gene: TRBJ1-6
D gene: .
V gene: TRBV10-3
clone size: .
CDR3 protein: CAVGRETGALHF
CDR3 DNA: TGTGCCGTAGGCCGGGAGACGGGGGCCCTCCACTTT

J gene: TRBJ2-5
D gene: TRBD1
V gene: TRBV6-5
clone size: .
CDR3 protein: CASSYTPGQGGKTQYF
CDR3 DNA: TGTGCCAGCAGTTACACCCCGGGACAGGGGGGAAAGACCCAGTACTTC

J gene: TRBJ2-7
D gene: TRBD1
V gene: TRBV20-1
clone size: .
CDR3 protein: CSAGGTDEQYF
CDR3 DNA: TGCAGTGCGGGTGGGACAGACGAGCAGTACTTC

J gene: TRBJ2-2
D gene: .
V gene: TRBV7-9
clone size: .
CDR3 protein: CASSLQGKGELFF
CDR3 DNA: TGTGCCAGCAGCTTACAGGGGAAGGGGGAGCTGTTTTTT

J gene: TRBJ1-6
D gene: TRBD1
V gene: TRBV9
clone size: few
CDR3 protein: CASSVAGGIYSPLHF
CDR3 DNA: TGTGCCAGCAGCGTAGCAGGGGGCATTTATTCACCCCTCCACTTT

J gene: TRBJ1-5
D gene: TRBD1
V gene: TRBV27
clone size: .
CDR3 protein: CASSLSLGGDQPQHF
CDR3 DNA: TGTGCCAGCAGTTTATCCCTAGGGGGCGATCAGCCCCAGCATTTT

J gene: TRBJ1-4
D gene: .
V gene: TRBV11-3
clone size: once
CDR3 protein: CASSFLAGAGTNEKLFF
CDR3 DNA: TGTGCCAGCAGCTTTTTAGCAGGGGCAGGAACTAATGAAAAACTGTTTTTT

J gene: TRBJ1-1
D gene: TRBD1
V gene: TRBV25-1
clone size: .
CDR3 protein: CASSPQGAGRGTEAFF
CDR3 DNA: TGTGCCAGCAGCCCGCAGGGGGCCGGGCGCGGAACTGAAGCTTTCTTT

J gene: TRBJ2-1
D gene: TRBD2
V gene: TRBV9
clone size: .
CDR3 protein: CASSVETRGYNEQFF
CDR3 DNA: TGTGCCAGCAGCGTGGAGACGCGGGGGTACAATGAGCAGTTCTTC

J gene: TRBJ1-5
D gene: TRBD1
V gene: TRBV7-2
clone size: .
CDR3 protein: CASSLRQGEGQPQHF
CDR3 DNA: TGTGCCAGCAGCTTAAGACAGGGGGAGGGTCAGCCCCAGCATTTT

J gene: TRBJ1-2
D gene: TRBD1
V gene: TRBV6-1
clone size: .
CDR3 protein: CASSEGPGGAIFGYTF
CDR3 DNA: TGTGCCAGCAGTGAAGGGCCAGGGGGCGCGATTTTTGGCTACACCTTC

J gene: TRBJ2-5
D gene: .
V gene: TRBV28
clone size: .
CDR3 protein: CASSPPGRETQYF
CDR3 DNA: TGTGCCAGCAGTCCCCCTGGGAGGGAGACCCAGTACTTC

J gene: TRBJ2-2
D gene: TRBD2
V gene: TRBV7-8
clone size: .
CDR3 protein: CASSSTGTTTGELFF
CDR3 DNA: TGTGCCAGCAGCTCCACCGGGACTACGACCGGGGAGCTGTTTTTT

J gene: TRBJ1-3
D gene: TRBD1
V gene: TRBV7-9
clone size: .
CDR3 protein: CASSPLGTGGLSGNTIYF
CDR3 DNA: TGTGCCAGCAGCCCACTCGGGACAGGGGGTCTCTCTGGAAACACTATATATTTT

J gene: TRBJ1-4
D gene: TRBD1
V gene: TRBV5-6
clone size: .
CDR3 protein: CASSVNRGEKLFF
CDR3 DNA: TGTGCCAGCAGCGTCAACAGGGGCGAAAAACTGTTTTTT

J gene: TRBJ2-1
D gene: .
V gene: TRBV6-2/TRBV6-3
clone size: .
CDR3 protein: CASSYWTRNEQFF
CDR3 DNA: TGTGCCAGCAGTTACTGGACACGTAATGAGCAGTTCTTC

J gene: TRBJ1-5
D gene: TRBD1
V gene: TRBV6-5
clone size: .
CDR3 protein: CASSSGTGINQPQHF
CDR3 DNA: TGTGCCAGCAGTTCCGGGACAGGGATCAATCAGCCCCAGCATTTT

J gene: TRBJ2-5
D gene: TRBD2
V gene: TRBV11-2
clone size: .
CDR3 protein: CASSLSRTSGSRETQYF
CDR3 DNA: TGTGCCAGCAGCTTAAGCCGGACTAGCGGTTCACGAGAGACCCAGTACTTC

J gene: TRBJ2-2
D gene: TRBD2
V gene: TRBV6-6
clone size: .
CDR3 protein: CASSLTSGGAGGELFF
CDR3 DNA: TGTGCCAGCAGTTTGACTAGCGGGGGGGCCGGCGGGGAGCTGTTTTTT

J gene: TRBJ2-5
D gene: .
V gene: TRBV18
clone size: .
CDR3 protein: CASSPITAETQYF
CDR3 DNA: TGTGCCAGCTCACCAATTACAGCCGAGACCCAGTACTTC

J gene: TRBJ2-2
D gene: .
V gene: TRBV7-9
clone size: .
CDR3 protein: CASTVGGTGELFF
CDR3 DNA: TGTGCCAGCACCGTAGGAGGCACCGGGGAGCTGTTTTTT

J gene: TRBJ1-1
D gene: TRBD1
V gene: TRBV27
clone size: .
CDR3 protein: CASSRGQGGPTEAFF
CDR3 DNA: TGTGCCAGCAGCCGCGGACAGGGGGGGCCCACTGAAGCTTTCTTT

J gene: TRBJ2-1
D gene: TRBD1
V gene: TRBV10-1
clone size: .
CDR3 protein: CASSGGQGFNEQFF
CDR3 DNA: TGCGCCAGCAGTGGGGGACAGGGTTTTAATGAGCAGTTCTTC

J gene: TRBJ2-1
D gene: .
V gene: TRBV24-1
clone size: .
CDR3 protein: CATSDANGYNEQFF
CDR3 DNA: TGTGCCACCAGTGATGCTAATGGTTACAATGAGCAGTTCTTC

J gene: TRBJ2-4
D gene: TRBD2
V gene: TRBV6-5
clone size: .
CDR3 protein: CASRGLAVAKNIQYF
CDR3 DNA: TGTGCCAGCAGAGGCCTAGCGGTAGCCAAAAACATTCAGTACTTC

J gene: TRBJ2-6
D gene: .
V gene: TRBV24-1
clone size: .
CDR3 protein: CATSAPLGGTPSGANVLTF
CDR3 DNA: TGTGCCACCAGTGCCCCGCTGGGTGGGACTCCCTCGGGGGCCAACGTCCTGACTTTC

J gene: TRBJ1-4
D gene: .
V gene: TRBV27
clone size: .
CDR3 protein: CASSPHAGVNEKLFF
CDR3 DNA: TGTGCCAGCAGTCCACACGCAGGGGTGAATGAAAAACTGTTTTTT

J gene: TRBJ1-5
D gene: TRBD1
V gene: TRBV19
clone size: .
CDR3 protein: CASSIVRDRLNQPQHF
CDR3 DNA: TGTGCCAGTAGTATAGTCCGGGACAGGCTCAATCAGCCCCAGCATTTT

J gene: TRBJ2-7
D gene: TRBD1
V gene: TRBV30
clone size: few
CDR3 protein: CAWGWDSRSYEQYF
CDR3 DNA: TGTGCCTGGGGGTGGGACAGCAGGTCCTACGAGCAGTACTTC

J gene: TRBJ2-1
D gene: TRBD2
V gene: TRBV7-9
clone size: .
CDR3 protein: CASSPRASGGPLNEQFF
CDR3 DNA: TGTGCCAGCAGCCCACGGGCTAGCGGGGGACCTCTAAATGAGCAGTTCTTC

J gene: TRBJ2-5
D gene: TRBD1
V gene: TRBV6-5
clone size: .
CDR3 protein: CASSRDRGEGETQYF
CDR3 DNA: TGTGCCAGCAGTAGGGACAGGGGTGAGGGAGAGACCCAGTACTTC

J gene: TRBJ1-5
D gene: .
V gene: TRBV5-1
clone size: few
CDR3 protein: CASSPQGFSNQPQHF
CDR3 DNA: TGCGCCAGCAGCCCACAGGGTTTTAGCAATCAGCCCCAGCATTTT

J gene: TRBJ2-6
D gene: TRBD1
V gene: TRBV9
clone size: .
CDR3 protein: CASSDRDRVFSSGANVLTF
CDR3 DNA: TGTGCCAGCAGCGACCGGGACAGGGTGTTCAGCTCTGGGGCCAACGTCCTGACTTTC

J gene: TRBJ1-5
D gene: TRBD1
V gene: TRBV30
clone size: .
CDR3 protein: CAWGTDRNQPQHF
CDR3 DNA: TGTGCCTGGGGGACAGACAGAAATCAGCCCCAGCATTTT

J gene: TRBJ2-5
D gene: TRBD2
V gene: TRBV18
clone size: .
CDR3 protein: CASSPETSGSTETQYF
CDR3 DNA: TGTGCCAGCTCACCAGAGACTAGCGGGAGCACTGAGACCCAGTACTTC

J gene: TRBJ2-3
D gene: TRBD1
V gene: TRBV25-1
clone size: .
CDR3 protein: CASSDPDRVWKDTQYF
CDR3 DNA: TGTGCCAGCAGTGATCCCGACAGGGTATGGAAAGATACGCAGTATTTT

J gene: TRBJ1-2
D gene: .
V gene: TRBV28
clone size: few
CDR3 protein: CASSSTGIYGYTF
CDR3 DNA: TGTGCCAGCAGTTCAACAGGGATTTATGGCTACACCTTC

J gene: TRBJ2-1
D gene: TRBD2
V gene: TRBV5-1
clone size: once
CDR3 protein: CASSLGGGDYNEQFF
CDR3 DNA: TGCGCCAGCAGCTTGGGCGGGGGGGACTACAATGAGCAGTTCTTC

J gene: TRBJ2-5
D gene: TRBD1
V gene: TRBV28
clone size: .
CDR3 protein: CASSIGTVTVQETQYF
CDR3 DNA: TGTGCCAGCAGTATAGGGACAGTAACCGTACAAGAGACCCAGTACTTC

J gene: TRBJ2-1
D gene: TRBD2
V gene: TRBV19
clone size: .
CDR3 protein: CASSLSGGQDEQFF
CDR3 DNA: TGTGCCAGTAGCCTTAGCGGGGGCCAGGATGAGCAGTTCTTC

J gene: TRBJ2-3
D gene: TRBD1
V gene: TRBV6-5
clone size: .
CDR3 protein: CASSQDRVADTQYF
CDR3 DNA: TGTGCCAGCAGTCAGGACAGGGTGGCAGATACGCAGTATTTT

J gene: TRBJ2-1
D gene: TRBD2
V gene: TRBV7-8
clone size: .
CDR3 protein: CASSLASGRVNEQFF
CDR3 DNA: TGTGCCAGCAGCTTAGCTAGCGGGAGGGTAAATGAGCAGTTCTTC

J gene: TRBJ1-6
D gene: .
V gene: TRBV10-3
clone size: .
CDR3 protein: CAISEGQRDSPLHF
CDR3 DNA: TGTGCCATCAGTGAGGGACAGCGAGATTCACCCCTCCACTTT

J gene: TRBJ2-5
D gene: .
V gene: TRBV24-1
clone size: .
CDR3 protein: CATSAAGQETQYF
CDR3 DNA: TGTGCCACCAGTGCGGCAGGGCAAGAGACCCAGTACTTC

J gene: TRBJ2-5
D gene: .
V gene: TRBV3-1/TRBV3-2
clone size: .
CDR3 protein: CASSPAGGRKETQYF
CDR3 DNA: TGTGCCAGCAGCCCCGCCGGGGGAAGGAAGGAGACCCAGTACTTC

J gene: TRBJ1-3
D gene: .
V gene: TRBV2
clone size: few
CDR3 protein: CASRDSYTGGNTIYF
CDR3 DNA: TGTGCCAGCAGGGACAGCTATACGGGAGGAAACACCATATATTTT